The TCR beta chain described here comes from a study of blood T cell repertoires in COVID-19. Generated by immunoSEQ multiplex PCR, the TCRdb table keeps only in-frame clones and is missing some. This table holds roughly 100,000 clones, roughly two thirds found once. The CDR3 sequence is 15 residues long. The V end lost 4 bases, the J end lost 9 bases, and 16 bases lay between the germline ends. Germline-derived CDR1 and CDR2 are MNHEY and SMNVEV (reference sequence). This clonotype was obtained from a human donor with acute or convalescent COVID-19. The donor label of this sample is uncertain. Material for sequencing was peripheral blood. V and J are TRBV27 and TRBJ1-6; D not certain. CDR3 bases: TGTGCCAGCAGTTCCAAACAGATGTCTTCTTCACCCCTCCACTTT. It encodes CASSSKQMSSSPLHF.